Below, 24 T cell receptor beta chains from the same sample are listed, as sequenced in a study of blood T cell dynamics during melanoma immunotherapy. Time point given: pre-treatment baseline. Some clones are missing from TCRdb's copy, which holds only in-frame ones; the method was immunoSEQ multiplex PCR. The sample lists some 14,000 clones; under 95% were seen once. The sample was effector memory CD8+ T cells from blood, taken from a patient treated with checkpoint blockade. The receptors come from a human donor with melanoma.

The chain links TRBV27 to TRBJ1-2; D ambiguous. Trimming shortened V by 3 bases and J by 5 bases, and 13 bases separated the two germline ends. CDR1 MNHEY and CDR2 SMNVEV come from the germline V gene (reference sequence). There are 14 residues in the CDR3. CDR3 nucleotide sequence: TGTGCCAGCAGTTTGGCGGGCCCGAGATATGGCTACACCTTC. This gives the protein CASSLAGPRYGYTF.

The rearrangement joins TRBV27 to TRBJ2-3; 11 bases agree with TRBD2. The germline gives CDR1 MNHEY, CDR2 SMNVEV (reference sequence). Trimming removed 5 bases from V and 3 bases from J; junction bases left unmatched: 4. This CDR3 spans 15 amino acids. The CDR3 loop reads CASSPLAGGTDTQYF. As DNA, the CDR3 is TGTGCCAGCAGTCCCCTAGCGGGAGGAACAGATACGCAGTATTTT.

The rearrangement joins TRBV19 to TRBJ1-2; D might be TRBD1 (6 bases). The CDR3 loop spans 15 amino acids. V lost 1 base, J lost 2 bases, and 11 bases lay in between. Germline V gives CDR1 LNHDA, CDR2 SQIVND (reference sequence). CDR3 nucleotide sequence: TGTGCCAGTAGTATAGGTACCAGGGGAAACTATGGCTACACCTTC. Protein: CASSIGTRGNYGYTF.

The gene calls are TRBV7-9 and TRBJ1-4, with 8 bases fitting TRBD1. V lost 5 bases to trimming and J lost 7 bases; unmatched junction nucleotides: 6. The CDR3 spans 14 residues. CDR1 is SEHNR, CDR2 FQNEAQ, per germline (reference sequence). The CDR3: CASSDPGQVEKLFF. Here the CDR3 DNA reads TGTGCCAGCAGCGACCCGGGACAGGTTGAAAAACTGTTTTTT.

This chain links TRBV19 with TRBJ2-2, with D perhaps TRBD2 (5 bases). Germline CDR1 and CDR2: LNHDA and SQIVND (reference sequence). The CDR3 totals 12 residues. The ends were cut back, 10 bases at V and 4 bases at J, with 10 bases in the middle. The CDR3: CATDRGTGELFF. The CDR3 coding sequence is TGTGCCACTGATCGGGGCACCGGGGAGCTGTTTTTT. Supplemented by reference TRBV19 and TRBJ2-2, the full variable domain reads DGGITQSPKYLFRKEGQNVTLSCEQNLNHDAMYWYRQDPGQGLRLIYYSQIVNDFQKGDIAEGYSVSREKKESFPLTVTSAQKNPTAFYLCATDRGTGELFFGEGSRLTVL.

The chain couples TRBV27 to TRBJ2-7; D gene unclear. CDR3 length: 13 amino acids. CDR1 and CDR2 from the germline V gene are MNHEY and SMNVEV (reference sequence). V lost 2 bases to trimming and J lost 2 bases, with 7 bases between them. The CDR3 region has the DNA TGTGCCAGCAGTTTAAGACGGCCCTACGAGCAGTACTTC. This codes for CASSLRRPYEQYF.

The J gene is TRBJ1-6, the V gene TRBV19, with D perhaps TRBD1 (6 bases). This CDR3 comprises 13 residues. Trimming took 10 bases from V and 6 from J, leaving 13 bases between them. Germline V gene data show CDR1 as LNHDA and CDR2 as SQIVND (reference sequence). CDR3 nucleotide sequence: TGTGCCATCCAGTCAGGGGCTAATTCACCCCTCCACTTT. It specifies CAIQSGANSPLHF.

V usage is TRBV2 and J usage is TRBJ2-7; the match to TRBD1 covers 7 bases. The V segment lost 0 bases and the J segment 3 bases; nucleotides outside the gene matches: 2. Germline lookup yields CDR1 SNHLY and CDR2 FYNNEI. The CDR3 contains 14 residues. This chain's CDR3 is CASSEATGFYEQYF. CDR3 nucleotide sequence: TGTGCCAGCAGTGAAGCGACAGGGTTCTACGAGCAGTACTTC.

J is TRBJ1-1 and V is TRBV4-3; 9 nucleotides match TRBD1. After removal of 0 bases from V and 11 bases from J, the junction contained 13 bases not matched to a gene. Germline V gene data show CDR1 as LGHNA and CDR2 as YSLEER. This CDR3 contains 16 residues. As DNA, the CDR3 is TGCGCCAGCAGCCAAGATCGCCGCGGGACAGGGTATGAGGCTTTCTTT. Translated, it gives CASSQDRRGTGYEAFF.

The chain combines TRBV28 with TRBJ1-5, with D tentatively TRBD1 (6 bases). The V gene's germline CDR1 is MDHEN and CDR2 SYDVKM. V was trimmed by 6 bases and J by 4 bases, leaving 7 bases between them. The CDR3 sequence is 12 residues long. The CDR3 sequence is CASRRGNQPQHF. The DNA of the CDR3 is TGTGCCAGCAGAAGGGGGAATCAGCCCCAGCATTTT.

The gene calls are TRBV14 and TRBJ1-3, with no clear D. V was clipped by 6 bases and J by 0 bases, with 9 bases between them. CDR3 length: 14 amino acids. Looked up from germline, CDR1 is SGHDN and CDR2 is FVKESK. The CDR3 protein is CASSHWSSGNTIYF. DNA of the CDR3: TGTGCCAGCAGTCATTGGAGCTCTGGAAACACCATATATTTT.

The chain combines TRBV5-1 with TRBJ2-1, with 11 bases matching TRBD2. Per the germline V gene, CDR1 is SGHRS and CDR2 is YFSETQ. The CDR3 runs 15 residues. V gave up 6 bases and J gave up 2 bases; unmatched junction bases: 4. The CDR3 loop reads CASTTLAGAYNEQFF. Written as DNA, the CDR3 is TGCGCCAGCACCACACTAGCGGGAGCCTACAATGAGCAGTTCTTC.

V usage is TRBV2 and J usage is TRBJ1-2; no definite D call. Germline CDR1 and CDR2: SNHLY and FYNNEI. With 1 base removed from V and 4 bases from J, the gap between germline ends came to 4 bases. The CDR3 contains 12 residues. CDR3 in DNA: TGTGCCAGCAGTGAAGGGGGCTATGGCTACACCTTC. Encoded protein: CASSEGGYGYTF.

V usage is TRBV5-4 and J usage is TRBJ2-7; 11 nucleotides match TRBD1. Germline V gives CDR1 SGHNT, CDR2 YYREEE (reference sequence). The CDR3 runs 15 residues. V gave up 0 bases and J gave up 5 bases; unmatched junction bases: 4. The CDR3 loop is CASSLEGQGDHEQYF. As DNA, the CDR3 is TGTGCCAGCAGCTTGGAGGGACAGGGGGACCACGAGCAGTACTTC. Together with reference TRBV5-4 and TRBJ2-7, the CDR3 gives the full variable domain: ETGVTQSPTHLIKTRGQQVTLRCSSQSGHNTVSWYQQALGQGPQFIFQYYREEENGRGNFPPRFSGLQFPNYSSELNVNALELDDSALYLCASSLEGQGDHEQYFGPGTRLTVT.

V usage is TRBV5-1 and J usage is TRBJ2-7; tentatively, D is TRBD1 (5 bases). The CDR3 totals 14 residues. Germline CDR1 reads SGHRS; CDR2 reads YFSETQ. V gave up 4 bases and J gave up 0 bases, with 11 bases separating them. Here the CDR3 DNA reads TGCGCCAGCAGCGAACCAGGGTTCTCCTACGAGCAGTACTTC. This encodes CASSEPGFSYEQYF.

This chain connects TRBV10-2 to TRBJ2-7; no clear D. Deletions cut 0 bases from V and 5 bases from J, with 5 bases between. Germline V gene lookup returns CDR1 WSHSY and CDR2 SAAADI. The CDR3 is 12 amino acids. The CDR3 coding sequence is TGCGCCAGCAGTGAGTCCGTCCACGAGCAGTACTTC. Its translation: CASSESVHEQYF.

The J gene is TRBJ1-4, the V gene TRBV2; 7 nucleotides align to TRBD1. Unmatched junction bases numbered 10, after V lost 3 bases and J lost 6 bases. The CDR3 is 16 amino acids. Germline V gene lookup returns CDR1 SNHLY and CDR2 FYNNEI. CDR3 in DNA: TGTGCCAGCAGTGATCCGGACAGGACCGGAGATGAAAAACTGTTTTTT. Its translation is CASSDPDRTGDEKLFF.

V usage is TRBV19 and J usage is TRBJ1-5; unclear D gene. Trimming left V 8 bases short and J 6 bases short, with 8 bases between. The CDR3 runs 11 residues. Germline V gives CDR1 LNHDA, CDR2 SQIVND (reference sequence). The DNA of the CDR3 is TGTGCCAGTGGGTCCCCTCAGCCCCAGCATTTT. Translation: CASGSPQPQHF.

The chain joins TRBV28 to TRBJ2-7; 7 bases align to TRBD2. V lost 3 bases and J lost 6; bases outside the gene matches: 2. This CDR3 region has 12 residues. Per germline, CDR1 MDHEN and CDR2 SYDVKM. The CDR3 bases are TGTGCCAGCAGTTTGGGAGGGGCCGAGCAGTACTTC. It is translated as CASSLGGAEQYF.

This CDR3 reads CSVADSTF. DNA of the CDR3: TGCAGCGTTGCGGATAGCACCTTC. The genes are TRBV29-1 and TRBJ1-2; D is ambiguous. V was shortened by 4 bases and J by 13 bases, with 7 bases between the two germline ends. This CDR3 contains 8 residues. Germline V gives CDR1 SQVTM, CDR2 ANQGSEA.

CDR3 protein: CASSLESGDYNEQFF. The CDR3 nucleotides are TGTGCCAGCAGCTTAGAAAGCGGGGATTACAATGAGCAGTTCTTC. The V gene is TRBV7-6, the J gene TRBJ2-1; 7 nucleotides agree with TRBD2. This CDR3 is 15 amino acids long. After removal of 1 base from V and 4 bases from J, the junction contained 4 bases not matched to a gene. CDR1 and CDR2 (germline): SGHVS, FNYEAQ.

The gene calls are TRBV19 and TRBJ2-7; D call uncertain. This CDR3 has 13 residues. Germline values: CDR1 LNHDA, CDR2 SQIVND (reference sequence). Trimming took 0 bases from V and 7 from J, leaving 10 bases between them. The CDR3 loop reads CASSIDLVREQYF. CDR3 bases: TGTGCCAGTAGTATAGATCTGGTGCGAGAGCAGTACTTC.

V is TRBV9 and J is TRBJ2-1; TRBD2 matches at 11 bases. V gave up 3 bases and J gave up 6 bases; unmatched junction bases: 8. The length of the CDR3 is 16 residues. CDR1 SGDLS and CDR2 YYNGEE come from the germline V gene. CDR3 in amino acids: CASSAPSGRFFNEQFF. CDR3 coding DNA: TGTGCCAGCAGCGCCCCTAGCGGGAGGTTTTTCAATGAGCAGTTCTTC.

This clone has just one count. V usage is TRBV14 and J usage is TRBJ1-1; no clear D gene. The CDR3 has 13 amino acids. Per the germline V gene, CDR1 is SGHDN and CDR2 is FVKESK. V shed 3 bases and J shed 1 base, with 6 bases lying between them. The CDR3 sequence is CASSQDWNTEAFF. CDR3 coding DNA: TGTGCCAGCAGCCAGGACTGGAACACTGAAGCTTTCTTT.